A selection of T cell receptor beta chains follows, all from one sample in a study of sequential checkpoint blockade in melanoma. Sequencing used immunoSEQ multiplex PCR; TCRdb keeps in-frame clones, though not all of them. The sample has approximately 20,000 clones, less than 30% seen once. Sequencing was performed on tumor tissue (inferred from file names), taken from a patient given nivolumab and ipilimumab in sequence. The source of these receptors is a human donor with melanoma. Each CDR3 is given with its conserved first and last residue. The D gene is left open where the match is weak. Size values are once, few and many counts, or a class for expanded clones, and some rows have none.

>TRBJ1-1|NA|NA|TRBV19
TGTGCCAGTACCGATTACAGGGTGGGAGTTATGAACACTGAAGCTTTCTTT
CASTDYRVGVMNTEAFF
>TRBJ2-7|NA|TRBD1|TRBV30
TGTGCCTGGGGGGACAGGACCGGCGAGCAGTACTTC
CAWGDRTGEQYF
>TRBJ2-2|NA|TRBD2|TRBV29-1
TGCAGCGTTGAAATTGTTCGGCGGGAGGGGGGCACCGGGGAGCTGTTTTTT
CSVEIVRREGGTGELFF
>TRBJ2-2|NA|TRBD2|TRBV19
TGTGCCAGTAGTCGAGCGGGAGGATCAGGGGAGCTGTTTTTT
CASSRAGGSGELFF
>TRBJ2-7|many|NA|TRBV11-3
TGTGCCAGCAGCCCGGGGGACAGACTGGACGAGCAGTACTTC
CASSPGDRLDEQYF
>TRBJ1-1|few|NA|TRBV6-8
TGTGCCAGCAGTCCCAGGGAGGTTCGAGCTTTCTTT
CASSPREVRAFF
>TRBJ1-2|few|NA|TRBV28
TGTGCCAGCATCATGGGCAGTCAGGGTGGCTACACCTTC
CASIMGSQGGYTF
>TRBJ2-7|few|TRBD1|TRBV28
TGTGCCAGCAGCGGACAGGCCTACGAGCAGTACTTC
CASSGQAYEQYF
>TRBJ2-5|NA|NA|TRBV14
TGTGCCAGCAGCCAAGATCGGGCGCGCCAGGAGACCCAGTACTTC
CASSQDRARQETQYF
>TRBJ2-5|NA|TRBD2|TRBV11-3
TGTGCCAGCAGCTTAGAGGGCCCGGGGGGGACCCAGTACTTC
CASSLEGPGGTQYF
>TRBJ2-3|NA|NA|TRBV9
TGTGCCAGCAGCGGGACTGGGGGAGATACGCAGTATTTT
CASSGTGGDTQYF
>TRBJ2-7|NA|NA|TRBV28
TGTGCCAGCAGTTTATCGTTTGGCCAGTTAAAGTACTTC
CASSLSFGQLKYF
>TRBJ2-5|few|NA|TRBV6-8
TGTGCCAGCAGTTCACTCTACGCCGGGACTCAACGGAGGGAGACCCAGTACTTC
CASSSLYAGTQRRETQYF
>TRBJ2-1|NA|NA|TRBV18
TGTGCCAGCTCAGTATTCCCGGGAGTCTTTGAGCAGTTCTTC
CASSVFPGVFEQFF
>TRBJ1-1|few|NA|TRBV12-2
TGTGCCCTAAGATTGGGGAGGGGCTCTCCCCTGAACACTGAAGCTTTCTTT
CALRLGRGSPLNTEAFF
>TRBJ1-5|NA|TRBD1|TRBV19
TGTGCCAGTAAGTTGGACAGGGCGTCGAATCAGCCCCAGCATTTT
CASKLDRASNQPQHF
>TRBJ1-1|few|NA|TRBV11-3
TGTGCCAGCAGCTTGGTAGGCAGGGCTAATGAAGCTTTCTTT
CASSLVGRANEAFF
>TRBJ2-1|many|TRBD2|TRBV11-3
TGTGCCAGCAGCTACTCTAGCGGGGGGGCCAATGAGCAGTTCTTC
CASSYSSGGANEQFF
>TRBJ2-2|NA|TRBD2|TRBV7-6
TGTGCCAGCAGCCGGGGACTAGCGGGCACCGGGGAGCTGTTTTTT
CASSRGLAGTGELFF
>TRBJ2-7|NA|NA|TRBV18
TGTGCCAGCTCACTGGGTGCCCGTGTCGACGAGCAGTACTTC
CASSLGARVDEQYF
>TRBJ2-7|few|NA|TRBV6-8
TGTGCCAGCAGTGCCGACCGGGACCCCAGCTCCTACGAGCAGTACTTC
CASSADRDPSSYEQYF
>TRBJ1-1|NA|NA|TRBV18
TGTGCCAGCTCACCTGGGGGAGGGGCGAACACTGAAGCTTTCTTT
CASSPGGGANTEAFF
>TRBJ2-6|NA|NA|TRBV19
TGTGCCAGTAGTATAGATCCAGGTGTAAACTCTGGGGCCAACGTCCTGACTTTC
CASSIDPGVNSGANVLTF
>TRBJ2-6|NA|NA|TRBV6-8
TGTGCCAGCAGTTACTGGCCTTCTGGGGCCAACGTCCTGACTTTC
CASSYWPSGANVLTF
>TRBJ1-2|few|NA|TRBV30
TGTGCCTGGAACCCTGACGTAGACTATGGCTACACCTTC
CAWNPDVDYGYTF
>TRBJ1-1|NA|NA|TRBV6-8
TGTGCCAGCAGTTATGGTCAGGATGAAGCTTTCTTT
CASSYGQDEAFF
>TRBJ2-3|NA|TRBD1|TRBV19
TGTGCCAGTAGTCAGGACAGGGCTGGCACAGATACGCAGTATTTT
CASSQDRAGTDTQYF
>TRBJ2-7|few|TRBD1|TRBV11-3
TGTGCCAGCAGCTTAAACGTAGGGCAGGGGGTGGGTGAGCAGTACTTC
CASSLNVGQGVGEQYF
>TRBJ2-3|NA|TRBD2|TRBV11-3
TGTGCCAGCAGGCCCCCGGGACTAGCGGGAAATACGCAGTATTTT
CASRPPGLAGNTQYF
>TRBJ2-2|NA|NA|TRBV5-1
TGCGCCAGCAGCTCTCCCGGGAGAGGGGACACCGGGGAGCTGTTTTTT
CASSSPGRGDTGELFF
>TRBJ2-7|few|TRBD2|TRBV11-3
TGTGCCAGCAGCTTAAGGCTAGCGGGGCCCTACTACGAGCAGTACTTC
CASSLRLAGPYYEQYF
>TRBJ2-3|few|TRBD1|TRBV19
TGTGCCAGTAGTATCTGGACAGGGGGCGGTGCAGATACGCAGTATTTT
CASSIWTGGGADTQYF
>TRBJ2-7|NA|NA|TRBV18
TGTGCCAGCTCAGCGCAGAACTACGAGCAGTACTTC
CASSAQNYEQYF
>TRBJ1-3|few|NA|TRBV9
TGTGCCAGCAGCCGCAGGCCCAGCGGAAACACCATATATTTT
CASSRRPSGNTIYF
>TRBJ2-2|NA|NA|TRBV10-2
TGCGCCAGCGGAGAAGGGGGGCAGAGGACCGGGGAGCTGTTTTTT
CASGEGGQRTGELFF
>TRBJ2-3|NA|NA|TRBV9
TGTGCCAGCAGCGTGGTTGGCAGGGGTGGCACAGATACGCAGTATTTT
CASSVVGRGGTDTQYF
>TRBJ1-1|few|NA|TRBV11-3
TGTGCCAGCAGCTTATCTGGGGGTTACACTGAAGCTTTCTTT
CASSLSGGYTEAFF
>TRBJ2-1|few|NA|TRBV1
TGCGCCAGCAGCCAAGGACTAGCGGCCACCTACAATGAGCAGTTCTTC
CASSQGLAATYNEQFF
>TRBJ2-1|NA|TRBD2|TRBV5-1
TGCGCCAGCAGCCCCAGAACTAGCGGGAGTGGGAATGAGCAGTTCTTC
CASSPRTSGSGNEQFF
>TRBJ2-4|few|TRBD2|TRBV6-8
TGTGCCAGCAGTACGACTAGCGGGGGGGAAAACATTCAGTACTTC
CASSTTSGGENIQYF
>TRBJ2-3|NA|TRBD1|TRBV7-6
TGTGCCAGCAGCACTTCAGGGGGCTACGCAGATACGCAGTATTTT
CASSTSGGYADTQYF
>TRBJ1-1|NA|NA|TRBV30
TGTGCCTGGAAAAGAGAGGGCACTGAAGCTTTCTTT
CAWKREGTEAFF
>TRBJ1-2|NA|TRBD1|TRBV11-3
TGTGCCAGCAGCCGACCGAGACAGGGGGTTTCCCCGAGTGGCTACACCTTC
CASSRPRQGVSPSGYTF
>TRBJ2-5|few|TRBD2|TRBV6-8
TGTGCCAGCAGTTACGCGGGGGGCGGAGAGACCCAGTACTTC
CASSYAGGGETQYF
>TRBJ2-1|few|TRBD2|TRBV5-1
TGCGTCAGCAGCTTGACAGTAGCGGGGTCCTACAATGAGCAGTTCTTC
CVSSLTVAGSYNEQFF
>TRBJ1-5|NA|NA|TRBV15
TGTGCCACCAGCGGGGGGGAAGTGAAGTGGCCCCAGCATTTT
CATSGGEVKWPQHF
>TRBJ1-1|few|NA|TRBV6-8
TGTGCCAGCAGAGGGCCCTTTTCTCCCGTGGTTGAAGCTTTCTTT
CASRGPFSPVVEAFF